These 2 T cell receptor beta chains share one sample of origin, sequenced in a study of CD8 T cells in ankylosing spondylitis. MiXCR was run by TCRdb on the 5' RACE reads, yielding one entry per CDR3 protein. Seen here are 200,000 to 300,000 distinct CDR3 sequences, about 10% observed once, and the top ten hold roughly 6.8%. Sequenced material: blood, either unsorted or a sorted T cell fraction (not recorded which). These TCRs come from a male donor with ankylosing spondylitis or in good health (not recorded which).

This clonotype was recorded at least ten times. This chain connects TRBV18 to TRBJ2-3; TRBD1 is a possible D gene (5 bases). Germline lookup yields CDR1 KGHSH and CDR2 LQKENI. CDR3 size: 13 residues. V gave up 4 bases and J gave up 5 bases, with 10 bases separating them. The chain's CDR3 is CASSLKGQDTQYF. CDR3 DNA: TGTGCCAGCTCACTGAAGGGGCAAGATACGCAGTATTTT.

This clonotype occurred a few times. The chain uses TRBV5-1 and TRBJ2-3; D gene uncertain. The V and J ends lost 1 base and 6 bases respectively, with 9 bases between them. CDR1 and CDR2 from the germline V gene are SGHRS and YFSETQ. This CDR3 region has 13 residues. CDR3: CASSLFPADTQYF. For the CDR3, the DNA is TGCGCCAGCAGCTTGTTTCCAGCGGATACGCAGTATTTT.